The 18 T cell receptor beta chains listed next were all sequenced from one sample in a study of T cell repertoires in cytomegalovirus infection. These receptors are not linked to any known antigen. From the reads, TCRdb called clonotypes with MiXCR, one entry per CDR3 protein. Of 700,000 to 950,000 distinct CDR3 sequences in the sample, less than 35% were seen once. This specimen was cultured CD8+ T cells from PBMCs, taken from culture after CMV antigen stimulation. Receptors originate from a human donor in good health (CMV status not recorded). Some clones in this sample may be carry-over from other donors' samples.

V is TRBV24-1 and J is TRBJ2-1; D is ambiguous. This CDR3 is built from 13 residues. V dropped 9 bases and J dropped 5 bases, with 13 bases sitting between them. Germline loops: CDR1 KGHDR, CDR2 SFDVKD. In DNA form, the CDR3 reads TGTGCCACCGAGGACGGCGAGAACAATGAGCAGTTCTTC. Translated, it gives CATEDGENNEQFF.

V and J are TRBV19 and TRBJ1-3; 7 positions agree with TRBD1. CDR1 LNHDA and CDR2 SQIVND come from the germline V gene (reference sequence). This CDR3 is built from 14 residues. Trimming at V came to 8 bases and at J to 1 base, leaving 5 bases not matched to a gene. CDR3 region: CASATGLSGNTIYF. The CDR3 DNA sequence: TGTGCCAGTGCGACAGGGCTGTCTGGAAACACCATATATTTT.

In the case of this clonotype: One end of the junction is discordant with germline, which a read error may explain. The chain recombines TRBV4-1 with TRBJ2-1; no reliable D call. Germline lookup yields CDR1 MGHRA and CDR2 YSYEKL. This CDR3 spans 15 amino acids. CDR3 DNA sequence: TGCGCCAGCAGCCTCGCCCCTGACTTCGCCAATGGGCAGTTCTTC. Translating gives CASSLAPDFANGQFF.

This clonotype was recorded a few times. This chain joins TRBV24-1 and TRBJ1-6; 7 nucleotides line up with TRBD1. V was pared by 0 bases and J by 0 bases, with 10 bases of the junction left unmatched. Per germline, CDR1 KGHDR and CDR2 SFDVKD. The CDR3 has 20 residues. CDR3 in amino acids: CATSDLGDSFNYSYNSPLHF. In nucleotides, the CDR3 is TGTGCCACCAGTGATTTGGGGGACAGCTTCAACTACTCCTATAATTCACCCCTCCACTTT.

The rearrangement uses TRBV5-6 and TRBJ1-2; 7 bases are shared with TRBD1. Unmatched junction bases numbered 12, after V lost 0 bases and J lost 7 bases. Germline lookup yields CDR1 SGHDT and CDR2 YYEEEE. The CDR3 totals 16 residues. The CDR3 DNA sequence: TGTGCCAGCAGCTTGGATCGGACAGGTGTTGATGCTGGCTACACCTTC. The encoded protein is CASSLDRTGVDAGYTF.

The table lists this clonotype with many counts. The CDR3 nucleotides are TGTGCCAGCAGTTTCCCGGACACAGATACGCAGTATTTT. It encodes CASSFPDTDTQYF. The genes are TRBV7-2 and TRBJ2-3; unclear D gene. Per the germline V gene, CDR1 is SGHTA and CDR2 is FQGNSA. The CDR3 loop spans 13 amino acids. The V and J ends lost 6 bases and 2 bases respectively, with 9 bases between them.

This clonotype was seen a handful of times. This chain connects TRBV4-1 to TRBJ2-7; 9 bases line up with TRBD1. CDR3 length equals 15 residues. CDR1 and CDR2 from the germline V gene are MGHRA and YSYEKL. Trimming cost V 4 bases and J 3 bases; bases outside gene matches: 7. The CDR3 spells CASSRDRVSFYEQYF. The CDR3 bases are TGCGCCAGCAGCCGGGACAGGGTGAGTTTCTACGAGCAGTACTTC.

The rearrangement uses TRBV19 and TRBJ2-7; 7 bases align to TRBD2. From germline, CDR1 is LNHDA and CDR2 SQIVND (reference sequence). The CDR3 spans 13 residues. Losses at the gene ends were 5 bases for V and 6 bases for J; bases not matched to a gene: 7. This CDR3 is CASSAQAGFEQYF. The CDR3 coding sequence is TGTGCCAGTAGTGCTCAAGCGGGATTCGAGCAGTACTTC.

The rearrangement uses TRBV4-1 and TRBJ1-2, with 10 bases that match TRBD1. Germline V gives CDR1 MGHRA, CDR2 YSYEKL. This CDR3 has 15 amino acids. V lost 1 base to trimming and J lost 5 bases; unmatched junction nucleotides: 4. CDR3 sequence: CASSQADRGKYGYTF. The CDR3 coding sequence is TGCGCCAGCAGCCAAGCGGACAGGGGGAAATATGGCTACACCTTC.

There are many counts of this clonotype. This chain connects TRBV7-2 to TRBJ2-1, with 10 bases lining up with TRBD2. Germline loops: CDR1 SGHTA, CDR2 FQGNSA. The CDR3 extends over 16 amino acids. The junction had 11 bases not matched to a gene; V was cut back by 5 bases and J by 7 bases. The CDR3 DNA reads as TGTGCCAGCAGCCATAGCGGGGGGTCTGCAGGTAATGAGCAGTTCTTC. It codes for CASSHSGGSAGNEQFF.

The chain couples TRBV4-1 to TRBJ2-5; tentative D call: TRBD2 (7 bases). CDR3 length: 14 residues. V lost 3 bases and J 5 bases, leaving 13 bases between the germline ends. Germline loops: CDR1 MGHRA, CDR2 YSYEKL. CDR3 loop: CASSHLRGGETQYF. The DNA of the CDR3 is TGCGCCAGCAGCCACCTTAGGGGGGGTGAGACCCAGTACTTC.

At least ten counts were recorded for this clonotype. This chain uses TRBV12-3 or TRBV12-4 with TRBJ2-2; perhaps TRBD2 as D (7 bases). With 6 bases removed from V and 2 bases from J, the gap between germline ends came to 13 bases. The CDR3 sequence is 15 residues long. CDR3 in amino acids: CASSPRGGNTGELFF. The CDR3 bases are TGTGCCAGCAGCCCTAGGGGGGGCAACACCGGGGAGCTGTTTTTT.

V gene TRBV5-4 combines with J gene TRBJ1-5; perhaps TRBD1 as D (6 bases). The V end was cut by 3 bases, the J end by 7 bases, with 14 bases between. This CDR3 is 14 amino acids long. Germline V CDR1 and CDR2: SGHNT, YYREEE (reference sequence). Here the CDR3 reads CASSYSGEGQPQHF. The CDR3 DNA is TGTGCCAGCAGCTATTCAGGGGAGGGACAGCCCCAGCATTTT.

V and J are TRBV28 and TRBJ2-1, with 7 bases fitting TRBD1. Looked up from germline, CDR1 is MDHEN and CDR2 is SYDVKM. Trimming removed 3 bases from V and 0 bases from J; junction bases left unmatched: 2. The CDR3 has 15 amino acids. CDR3 coding DNA: TGTGCCAGCAGTTTTCGGACAGGCTCCTACAATGAGCAGTTCTTC. This sequence encodes CASSFRTGSYNEQFF. Looking up the rest from reference TRBV28 and TRBJ2-1 gives the full variable domain: DVKVTQSSRYLVKRTGEKVFLECVQDMDHENMFWYRQDPGLGLRLIYFSYDVKMKEKGDIPEGYSVSREKKERFSLILESASTNQTSMYLCASSFRTGSYNEQFFGPGTRLTVL.

This chain connects TRBV10-3 to TRBJ2-5; 9 nucleotides agree with TRBD2. J lost 7 bases, V lost 4 bases, and 10 bases had no gene match. Germline CDR1 and CDR2: ENHRY and SYGVKD. The CDR3 contains 15 residues. CDR3 loop: CAISVKRGDTPTQYF. DNA for the CDR3: TGTGCCATCAGTGTAAAGCGGGGGGACACACCGACCCAGTACTTC.

This clonotype was detected only a few times. V gene TRBV5-1 combines with J gene TRBJ1-1; 8 nucleotides agree with TRBD1. CDR1 and CDR2 from the germline V gene are SGHRS and YFSETQ. V was clipped by 0 bases and J by 4 bases; unmatched bases: 8. CDR3 length: 16 amino acids. The DNA for the CDR3 is TGCGCCAGCAGCTTGGCCAGACAGGGGCTGAGCACTGAAGCTTTCTTT. Amino acid sequence: CASSLARQGLSTEAFF.

The chain has TRBV2 and TRBJ1-2; D gene unclear. The CDR3 covers 16 residues. V lost 2 bases, J lost 0 bases, and 13 bases lay in between. CDR1 and CDR2 from the germline V gene are SNHLY and FYNNEI. The CDR3 is CASSEIGLAANYGYTF. In DNA form, the CDR3 reads TGTGCCAGCAGTGAAATAGGTTTGGCAGCTAACTATGGCTACACCTTC.

V gene TRBV7-9 combines with J gene TRBJ1-3; no reliable D call. The V gene's germline CDR1 is SEHNR and CDR2 FQNEAQ (reference sequence). Trimming removed 7 bases at V and 0 bases at J, with 16 bases between. The CDR3 covers 16 residues. This CDR3 reads CASNQTKKDSGNTIYF. CDR3 nucleotide sequence: TGTGCCAGCAACCAAACCAAGAAGGACTCTGGAAACACCATATATTTT.